The 29 T cell receptor beta chains reported below all come from one sample, sequenced in a study of cytomegalovirus exposure and HLA in healthy donors. PCR used 60 Vbeta primers and 13 Jbeta primers. The table came from immunoSEQ multiplex PCR; TCRdb's copy has only in-frame clones and leaves some out. The sample records about 110,000 clones, around 71% being singletons. Sample: PBMCs. These TCRs come from a boy between 10 and 17 years old in good health and CMV-seronegative.

The CDR3 DNA reads TGCAGTGCTAGCTTCCTGGATACGCAGTATTTT. It yields the protein CSASFLDTQYF. V and J are TRBV20-1 and TRBJ2-3; no reliable D call. Trimming removed 3 bases at V and 6 bases at J, with 7 bases between. There are 11 residues in the CDR3. From germline, CDR1 is DFQATT and CDR2 SNEGSKA (reference sequence).

Only a few counts were recorded for this clone. Other DNA sequences in this sample translate to the same CDR3. This chain links TRBV6-1 with TRBJ2-1, with TRBD2 identical over 11 bases. The germline V gene encodes CDR1 MNHNS and CDR2 SASEGT. V was clipped by 2 bases and J by 3 bases; unmatched bases: 0. The CDR3 has 15 residues. The CDR3 nucleotides are TGTGCCAGCAGTGAACTAGCGGGAGGCTACAATGAGCAGTTCTTC. It is translated as CASSELAGGYNEQFF.

The chain recombines TRBV6-6 with TRBJ2-3, with a weak D call TRBD2 (5 bases). CDR3 length equals 14 residues. The V and J ends lost 6 bases and 2 bases respectively, with 12 bases between them. CDR1 MNHNY and CDR2 SVGAGI come from the germline V gene (reference sequence). This CDR3 reads CASSGYRDTDTQYF. The DNA of the CDR3 is TGTGCCAGCAGCGGGTATCGGGACACAGATACGCAGTATTTT.

The chain joins TRBV6-5 to TRBJ2-7; perhaps TRBD2 as D (5 bases). CDR1 is MNHEY and CDR2 is SVGAGI in the germline V gene. The CDR3 contains 15 residues. Deletions cut 7 bases from V and 2 bases from J, with 18 bases between. The CDR3 region is CASTDAGKGTYEQYF. CDR3 sequence (DNA): TGTGCCAGCACCGACGCCGGGAAGGGTACCTACGAGCAGTACTTC.

The rearrangement uses TRBV9 and TRBJ2-7; 7 bases match TRBD2. The CDR3 spans 16 residues. Trimming cost V 0 bases and J 2 bases; bases outside gene matches: 8. Germline-derived CDR1 and CDR2 are SGDLS and YYNGEE. The CDR3 here is CASSVDPGRAPYEQYF. The CDR3 DNA follows: TGTGCCAGCAGCGTAGACCCGGGGAGGGCTCCCTACGAGCAGTACTTC.

The count of this clone is one. The chain joins TRBV7-8 to TRBJ1-6; D gene uncertain. The V and J ends lost 1 base and 7 bases respectively, with 14 bases between them. CDR1 and CDR2 from the germline V gene are SGHVS and FQNEAQ. The CDR3 loop spans 16 amino acids. The CDR3 DNA is TGTGCCAGCAGCTTAGTCTTGGGGAGAACGAATTCACCCCTCCACTTT. Translated, it gives CASSLVLGRTNSPLHF.

This clone was seen a few times. The DNA for the CDR3 is TGTGCCAGCAGTGCAGGGGGGTATCAGCCCCAGCATTTT. Translated, it gives CASSAGGYQPQHF. The gene calls are TRBV28 and TRBJ1-5; 7 positions agree with TRBD1. Trimming cost V 5 bases and J 5 bases; bases outside gene matches: 3. The germline V gene encodes CDR1 MDHEN and CDR2 SYDVKM. The CDR3 consists of 13 residues.

The rearrangement uses TRBV5-1 and TRBJ2-7; TRBD2 is a possible D gene (5 bases). Germline V CDR1 and CDR2: SGHRS, YFSETQ. V gave up 5 bases and J gave up 2 bases, with 8 bases separating them. The CDR3 runs to 12 residues. The CDR3 sequence: CASSREPYEQYF. The DNA for the CDR3 is TGCGCCAGCAGTAGGGAGCCCTACGAGCAGTACTTC. The variable domain in full, with the rest retrieved from reference TRBV5-1 and TRBJ2-7, is KAGVTQTPRYLIKTRGQQVTLSCSPISGHRSVSWYQQTPGQGLQFLFEYFSETQRNKGNFPGRFSGRQFSNSRSEMNVSTLELGDSALYLCASSREPYEQYFGPGTRLTVT.

This clone was counted a single time. The chain joins TRBV29-1 to TRBJ1-4; D ambiguous. Germline lookup yields CDR1 SQVTM and CDR2 ANQGSEA. This CDR3 has 12 amino acids. The V and J ends lost 5 bases and 0 bases respectively, with 4 bases between them. CDR3 region: CSVPATNEKLFF. The CDR3 DNA is TGCAGCGTTCCCGCAACTAATGAAAAACTGTTTTTT.

V is TRBV5-1 and J is TRBJ2-3; TRBD1 aligns across 8 bases. The CDR3 has 15 amino acids. CDR1 and CDR2 (germline): SGHRS, YFSETQ. J gave up 2 bases and V 6 bases, and 8 bases lay outside the gene matches. The CDR3 protein is CASTTGGQFTDTQYF. CDR3 bases: TGCGCCAGCACAACAGGGGGACAGTTCACAGATACGCAGTATTTT. The full variable domain, its missing parts supplied by reference TRBV5-1 and TRBJ2-3, is KAGVTQTPRYLIKTRGQQVTLSCSPISGHRSVSWYQQTPGQGLQFLFEYFSETQRNKGNFPGRFSGRQFSNSRSEMNVSTLELGDSALYLCASTTGGQFTDTQYFGPGTRLTVL.

This clone has a handful of counts. The gene calls are TRBV19 and TRBJ2-7; the D gene is possibly TRBD2 (6 bases). The CDR3 consists of 18 residues. From germline, CDR1 is LNHDA and CDR2 SQIVND (reference sequence). With 2 bases removed from V and 2 bases from J, the gap between germline ends came to 22 bases. The CDR3 loop is CASSIQYPRGRIPYEQYF. In DNA form, the CDR3 reads TGTGCCAGTAGTATACAATATCCGCGGGGAAGAATTCCCTACGAGCAGTACTTC.

The J gene is TRBJ2-7, the V gene TRBV30; 12 nucleotides match TRBD1. CDR1 and CDR2 from the germline V gene are GTSNPN and SVGIG (reference sequence). V trimming: 5 bases; J trimming: 4 bases; junction bases outside the gene matches: 3. The CDR3 loop spans 13 amino acids. The CDR3 reads CAWGTGGLYEQYF. The CDR3 DNA sequence: TGTGCCTGGGGGACAGGGGGCCTATACGAGCAGTACTTC.

This clone was picked up a small number of times. V is TRBV9 and J is TRBJ2-3; D unresolved. V gave up 4 bases and J gave up 2 bases, with 5 bases separating them. The CDR3 is 12 amino acids. Germline CDR1 reads SGDLS; CDR2 reads YYNGEE. CDR3: CASSRHTDTQYF. The CDR3, as DNA: TGTGCCAGCAGCCGACACACAGATACGCAGTATTTT.

This clone appeared a few times. This chain uses TRBV19 with TRBJ1-6; D not resolved. This CDR3 contains 13 residues. CDR1 and CDR2 from the germline V gene are LNHDA and SQIVND (reference sequence). Trimming left V 5 bases short and J 5 bases short, with 7 bases between. As DNA, the CDR3 is TGTGCCAGTAGTGTGCAGAATAATTCACCCCTCCACTTT. Encoded protein: CASSVQNNSPLHF.

The rearrangement uses TRBV4-1 and TRBJ1-6, with D unclear. From germline, CDR1 is MGHRA and CDR2 YSYEKL. CDR3 size: 14 residues. Trimming took 8 bases from V and 7 from J, leaving 15 bases between them. This chain's CDR3 is CASGPQPLNSPLHF. Written as DNA, the CDR3 is TGCGCCAGCGGCCCGCAACCCCTAAATTCACCCCTCCACTTT.

This chain links TRBV5-1 with TRBJ2-7, with 7 bases lining up with TRBD2. This CDR3 is 14 amino acids long. Germline V gives CDR1 SGHRS, CDR2 YFSETQ. The junction had 3 bases not matched to a gene; V was cut back by 0 bases and J by 3 bases. The CDR3: CASSLVSGYYEQYF. The CDR3 nucleotides are TGCGCCAGCAGCTTGGTTAGCGGGTACTACGAGCAGTACTTC. Based on the CDR3 plus reference TRBV5-1 and TRBJ2-7, the full variable domain is KAGVTQTPRYLIKTRGQQVTLSCSPISGHRSVSWYQQTPGQGLQFLFEYFSETQRNKGNFPGRFSGRQFSNSRSEMNVSTLELGDSALYLCASSLVSGYYEQYFGPGTRLTVT.

This clone was seen a few times. This rearrangement joins TRBV4-3 to TRBJ2-6, with D maybe TRBD1 (5 bases). V was trimmed by 4 bases and J by 2 bases, leaving 15 bases between them. The CDR3 is 17 amino acids. Germline lookup yields CDR1 LGHNA and CDR2 YSLEER. As DNA, the CDR3 is TGCGCCAGCAGCCCACAGGTTGCGCGCACTGGGGCCAACGTCCTGACTTTC. As protein: CASSPQVARTGANVLTF.

This clone was observed once. In DNA form, the CDR3 reads TGCAGCGTTGATTGGCAGGGTTATGGCTACACCTTC. Protein product: CSVDWQGYGYTF. The chain combines TRBV29-1 with TRBJ1-2; D is perhaps TRBD1 (5 bases). CDR1 and CDR2 (germline): SQVTM, ANQGSEA. The V end lost 3 bases, the J end lost 5 bases, and 10 bases lay between the germline ends. This CDR3 is built from 12 residues.

In its sample, this clone was seen a few times. CDR3 nucleotides: TGTGCCTGGGACCGCGCGGGCAGGTTGGAGGATACGCAGTATTTT. It specifies CAWDRAGRLEDTQYF. The chain links TRBV30 to TRBJ2-3, with D perhaps matching TRBD2 (5 bases). CDR1 is GTSNPN and CDR2 is SVGIG in the germline V gene (reference sequence). Trimming shortened V by 5 bases and J by 6 bases, and 21 bases separated the two germline ends. The CDR3 runs 15 residues.

The V and J genes are TRBV10-1 and TRBJ2-1, with 8 bases identical to TRBD1. The CDR3 extends over 15 amino acids. Germline CDR1 reads WNHNN; CDR2 reads SYGVQD (reference sequence). Trimming at V came to 6 bases and at J to 6 bases, leaving 10 bases not matched to a gene. CDR3 amino acids: CASSPGRGRVNEQFF. DNA for the CDR3: TGCGCCAGCAGCCCGGGCAGGGGGCGCGTCAATGAGCAGTTCTTC.

J is TRBJ2-7 and V is TRBV4-2; 7 bases align to TRBD1. Germline loops: CDR1 LGHNA, CDR2 YNFKEQ. The length of the CDR3 is 12 residues. The V and J ends lost 4 bases and 5 bases, in that order; junction bases with no gene match: 2. The CDR3 coding sequence is TGTGCCAGCAGCCCCAGGGGGAACGAGCAGTACTTC. It is translated as CASSPRGNEQYF.

This rearrangement joins TRBV2 to TRBJ2-7, with no clear D. Germline loops: CDR1 SNHLY, CDR2 FYNNEI. CDR3 size: 15 residues. Trimming stripped 2 bases from V and 6 bases from J, with 17 bases between. The CDR3: CASSETPDTLVEQYF. CDR3 DNA: TGTGCCAGCAGTGAAACCCCCGACACCCTCGTCGAGCAGTACTTC.

The chain joins TRBV29-1 to TRBJ2-1; D gene unclear. Germline V gene sequence: CDR1 SQVTM, CDR2 ANQGSEA. The CDR3 is 13 residues long. Trimming cost V 4 bases and J 0 bases, with 7 bases left between them. As DNA, the CDR3 is TGCAGCGTTGCTAGTTTCTCCTACAATGAGCAGTTCTTC. This gives the protein CSVASFSYNEQFF.

The gene calls are TRBV5-1 and TRBJ2-2; possible D gene TRBD2, 6 bases. Trimming removed 4 bases at V and 5 bases at J, with 18 bases between. Germline V gives CDR1 SGHRS, CDR2 YFSETQ. This CDR3 is built from 16 residues. CDR3 protein: CASSPGTSYQTGELFF. The CDR3 DNA sequence: TGCGCCAGCAGCCCTGGGACTTCCTATCAGACCGGGGAGCTGTTTTTT. Together with reference TRBV5-1 and TRBJ2-2, the CDR3 gives the full variable domain: KAGVTQTPRYLIKTRGQQVTLSCSPISGHRSVSWYQQTPGQGLQFLFEYFSETQRNKGNFPGRFSGRQFSNSRSEMNVSTLELGDSALYLCASSPGTSYQTGELFFGEGSRLTVL.

V gene TRBV6-1 combines with J gene TRBJ1-2; unclear D gene. V was cut by 6 bases and J by 8 bases, with 10 bases left in between. This CDR3 has 11 amino acids. Germline loops: CDR1 MNHNS, CDR2 SASEGT. The CDR3 region has the DNA TGTGCCAGCAGAGGAGCGAGGGGCTACACCTTC. Translating it yields CASRGARGYTF.

The V and J genes are TRBV4-3 and TRBJ2-2; 7 positions match TRBD2. The length of the CDR3 is 13 residues. After removal of 4 bases from V and 5 bases from J, the junction contained 1 base not matched to a gene. The germline V gene encodes CDR1 LGHNA and CDR2 YSLEER. CDR3 region: CASSPGGTGELFF. In DNA form, the CDR3 reads TGCGCCAGCAGCCCCGGGGGGACCGGGGAGCTGTTTTTT.

This sequence joins TRBV7-2 and TRBJ1-4; 10 nucleotides align to TRBD1. The CDR3 loop spans 17 amino acids. The germline gives CDR1 SGHTA, CDR2 FQGNSA. The trim removed 2 bases at V and 8 bases at J, leaving 11 bases unmatched. CDR3 nucleotides: TGTGCCAGCAGCTTAACGCCCGTGACAGGGGGCCTAGAAAAACTGTTTTTT. Protein sequence: CASSLTPVTGGLEKLFF.

The rearrangement joins TRBV18 to TRBJ1-1; D gene unclear. V gave up 6 bases and J gave up 2 bases, with 10 bases separating them. From germline, CDR1 is KGHSH and CDR2 LQKENI. The CDR3 runs to 13 residues. As DNA, the CDR3 is TGTGCCAGCTCTCCGGCGGGTAACACTGAAGCTTTCTTT. It translates to CASSPAGNTEAFF.

The gene calls are TRBV9 and TRBJ2-1; the D gene is possibly TRBD2 (6 bases). Germline values: CDR1 SGDLS, CDR2 YYNGEE. There are 14 residues in the CDR3. V lost 7 bases, J lost 4 bases, and 15 bases lay in between. The CDR3 nucleotides are TGTGCCAGCCAGCCGGGGGACCATTACAATGAGCAGTTCTTC. Protein sequence: CASQPGDHYNEQFF.